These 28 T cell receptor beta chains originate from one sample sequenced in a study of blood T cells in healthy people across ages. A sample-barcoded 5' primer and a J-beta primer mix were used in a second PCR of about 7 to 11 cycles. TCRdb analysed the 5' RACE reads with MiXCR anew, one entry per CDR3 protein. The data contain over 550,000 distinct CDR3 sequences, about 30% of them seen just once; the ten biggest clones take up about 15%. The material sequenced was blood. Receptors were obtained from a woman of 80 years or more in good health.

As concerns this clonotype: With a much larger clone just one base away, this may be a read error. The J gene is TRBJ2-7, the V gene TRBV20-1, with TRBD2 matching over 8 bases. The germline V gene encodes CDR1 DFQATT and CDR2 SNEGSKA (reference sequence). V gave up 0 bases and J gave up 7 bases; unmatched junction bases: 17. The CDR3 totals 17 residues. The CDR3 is CSAREEFGGDSYNEQYF. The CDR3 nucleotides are TGCAGTGCTAGAGAGGAATTCGGGGGGGACTCCTACAATGAGCAGTACTTC.

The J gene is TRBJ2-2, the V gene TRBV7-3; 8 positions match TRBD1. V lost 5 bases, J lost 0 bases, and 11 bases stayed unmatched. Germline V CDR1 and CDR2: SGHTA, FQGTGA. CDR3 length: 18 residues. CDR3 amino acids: CASSGPGTGATNTGELFF. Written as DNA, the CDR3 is TGTGCCAGCAGCGGGCCCGGGACAGGTGCTACGAACACCGGGGAGCTGTTTTTT.

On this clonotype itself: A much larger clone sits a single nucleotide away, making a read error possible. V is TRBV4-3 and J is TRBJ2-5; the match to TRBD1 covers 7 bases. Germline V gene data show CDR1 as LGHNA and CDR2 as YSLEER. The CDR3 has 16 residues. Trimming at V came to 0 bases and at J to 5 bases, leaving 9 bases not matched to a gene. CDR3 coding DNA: TGCGCCAGCAGCCAAGAAAGGAGACAGGGCATGGAGACCCAGTACTTC. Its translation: CASSQERRQGMETQYF.

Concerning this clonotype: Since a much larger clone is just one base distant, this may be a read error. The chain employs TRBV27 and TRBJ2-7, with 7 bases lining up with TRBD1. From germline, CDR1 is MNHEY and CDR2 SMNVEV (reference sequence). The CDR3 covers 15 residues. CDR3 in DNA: TGTGCCTGCAGTCGCGGACAGGCCAGCTCCTACGAGCAGTACTTC. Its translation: CACSRGQASSYEQYF.

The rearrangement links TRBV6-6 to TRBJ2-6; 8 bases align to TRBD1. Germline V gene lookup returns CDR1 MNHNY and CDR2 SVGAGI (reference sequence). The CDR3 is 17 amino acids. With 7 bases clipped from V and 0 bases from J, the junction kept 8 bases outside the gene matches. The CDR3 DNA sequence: TGTGCCAGCAACAGGGGGACAGGAGTCTCTGGGGCCAACGTCCTGACTTTC. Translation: CASNRGTGVSGANVLTF.

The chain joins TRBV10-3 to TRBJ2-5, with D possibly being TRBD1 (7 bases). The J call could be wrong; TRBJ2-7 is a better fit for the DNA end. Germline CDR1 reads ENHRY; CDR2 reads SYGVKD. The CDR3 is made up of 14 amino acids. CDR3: CAISAEGAGYEQYF. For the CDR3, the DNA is TGTGCCATCAGTGCTGAGGGGGCGGGGTACGAGCAGTACTTC.

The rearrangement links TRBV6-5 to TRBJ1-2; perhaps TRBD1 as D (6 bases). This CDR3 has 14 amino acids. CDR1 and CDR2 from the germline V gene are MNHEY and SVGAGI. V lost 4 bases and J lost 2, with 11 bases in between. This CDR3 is CASSWGGANYGYTF. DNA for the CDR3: TGTGCCAGCAGTTGGGGGGGGGCGAACTATGGCTACACCTTC.

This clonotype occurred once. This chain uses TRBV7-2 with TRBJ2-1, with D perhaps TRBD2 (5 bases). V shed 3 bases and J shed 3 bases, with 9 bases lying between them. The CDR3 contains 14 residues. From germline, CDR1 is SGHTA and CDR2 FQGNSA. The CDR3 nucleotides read TGTGCCAGCAGCTTCATTGGAGGCTACAATGAGCAGTTCTTC. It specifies CASSFIGGYNEQFF.

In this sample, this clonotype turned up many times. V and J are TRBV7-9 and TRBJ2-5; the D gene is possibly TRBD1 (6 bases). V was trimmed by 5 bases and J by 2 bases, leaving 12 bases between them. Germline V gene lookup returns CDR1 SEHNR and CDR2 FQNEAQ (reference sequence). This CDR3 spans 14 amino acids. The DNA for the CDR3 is TGTGCCAGCAGCCCGAGGACAGTACAAGAGACCCAGTACTTC. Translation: CASSPRTVQETQYF.

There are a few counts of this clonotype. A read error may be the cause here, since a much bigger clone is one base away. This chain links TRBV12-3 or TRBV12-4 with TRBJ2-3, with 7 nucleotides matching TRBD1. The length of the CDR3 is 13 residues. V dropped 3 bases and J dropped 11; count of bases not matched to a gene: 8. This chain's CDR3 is CASSLVSWDRQYF. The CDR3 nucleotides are TGTGCCAGCAGTTTGGTCTCCTGGGACAGGCAGTATTTT.

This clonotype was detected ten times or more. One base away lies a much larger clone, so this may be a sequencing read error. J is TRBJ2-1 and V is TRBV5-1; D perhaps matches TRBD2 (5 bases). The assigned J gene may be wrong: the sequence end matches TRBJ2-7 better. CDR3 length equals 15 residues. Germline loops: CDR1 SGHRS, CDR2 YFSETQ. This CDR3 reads CASSLSGSSYNEQYF. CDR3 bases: TGTGCCAGCAGTTTATCTGGGAGCTCCTACAATGAGCAGTACTTC.

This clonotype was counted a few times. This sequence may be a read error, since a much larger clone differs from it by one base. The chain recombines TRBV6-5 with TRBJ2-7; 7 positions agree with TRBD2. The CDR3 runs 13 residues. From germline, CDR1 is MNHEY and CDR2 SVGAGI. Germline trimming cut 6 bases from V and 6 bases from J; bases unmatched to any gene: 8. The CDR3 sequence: CASRGRVGGEQYF. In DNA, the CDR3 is TGTGCCAGCAGGGGGAGGGTAGGAGGCGAGCAGTACTTC.

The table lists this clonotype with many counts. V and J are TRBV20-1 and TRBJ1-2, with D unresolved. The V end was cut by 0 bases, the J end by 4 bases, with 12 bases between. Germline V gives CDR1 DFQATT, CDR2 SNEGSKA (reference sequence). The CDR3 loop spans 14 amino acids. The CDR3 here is CSARERRRFYGYTF. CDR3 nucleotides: TGCAGTGCTAGAGAGCGCAGACGATTCTATGGCTACACCTTC.

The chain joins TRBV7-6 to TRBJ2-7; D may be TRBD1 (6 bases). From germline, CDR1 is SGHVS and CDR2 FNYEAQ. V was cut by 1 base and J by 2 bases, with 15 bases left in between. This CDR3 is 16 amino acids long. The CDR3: CASSLVAGALTYEQYF. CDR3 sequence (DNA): TGTGCCAGCAGCTTAGTAGCAGGGGCCCTCACCTACGAGCAGTACTTC.

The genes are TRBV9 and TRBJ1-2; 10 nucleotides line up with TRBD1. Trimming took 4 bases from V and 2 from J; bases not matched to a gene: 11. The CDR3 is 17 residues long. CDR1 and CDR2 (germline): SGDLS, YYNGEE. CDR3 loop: CASSRHSPGQGNYGYTF. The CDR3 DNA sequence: TGTGCCAGCAGCAGACACTCCCCGGGACAGGGGAACTATGGCTACACCTTC.

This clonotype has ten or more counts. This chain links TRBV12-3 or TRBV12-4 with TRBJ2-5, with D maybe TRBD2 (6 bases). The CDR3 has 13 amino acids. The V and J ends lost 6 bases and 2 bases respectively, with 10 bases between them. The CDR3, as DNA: TGTGCCAGCAGCCTCGGGACTCAAGAGACCCAGTACTTC. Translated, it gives CASSLGTQETQYF.

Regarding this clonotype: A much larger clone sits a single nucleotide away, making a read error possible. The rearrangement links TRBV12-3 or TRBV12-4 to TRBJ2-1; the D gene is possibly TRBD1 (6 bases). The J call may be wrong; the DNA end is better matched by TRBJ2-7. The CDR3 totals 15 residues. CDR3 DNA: TGTGCCAGCAGGCAAACAGGGAGCTCCTACAATGAGCAGTACTTC. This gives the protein CASRQTGSSYNEQYF.

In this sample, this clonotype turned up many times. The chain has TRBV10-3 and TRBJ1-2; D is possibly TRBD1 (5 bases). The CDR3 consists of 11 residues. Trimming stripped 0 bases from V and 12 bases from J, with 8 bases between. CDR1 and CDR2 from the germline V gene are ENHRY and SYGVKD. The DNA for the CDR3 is TGTGCCATCAGTGAGTCGGGGGAGAACACCTTC. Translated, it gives CAISESGENTF.

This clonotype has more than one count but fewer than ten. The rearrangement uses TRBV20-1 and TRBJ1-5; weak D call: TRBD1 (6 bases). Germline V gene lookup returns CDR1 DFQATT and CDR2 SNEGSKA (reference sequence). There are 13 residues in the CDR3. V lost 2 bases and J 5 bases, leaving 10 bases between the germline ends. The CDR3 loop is CSARRTVDQPQHF. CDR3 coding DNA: TGCAGTGCTAGAAGGACAGTAGATCAGCCCCAGCATTTT.

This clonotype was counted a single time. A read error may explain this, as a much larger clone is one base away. This chain's CDR3 is CASSVDPAGERFF. The CDR3 nucleotides are TGTGCCAGCAGCGTAGATCCTGCAGGGGAGCGGTTTTTT. V usage is TRBV9 and J usage is TRBJ2-2, with D perhaps matching TRBD1 (6 bases). Germline CDR1 reads SGDLS; CDR2 reads YYNGEE. The CDR3 is 13 residues long.

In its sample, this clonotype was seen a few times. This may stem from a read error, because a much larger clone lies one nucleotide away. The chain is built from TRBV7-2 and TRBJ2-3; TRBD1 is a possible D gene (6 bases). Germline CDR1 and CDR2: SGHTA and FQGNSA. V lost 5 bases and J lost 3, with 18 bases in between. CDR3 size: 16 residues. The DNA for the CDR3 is TGTGCCAGCAGCCCCCGGGGTAGCAGGGGAACAGATACGCAGTATTTT. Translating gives CASSPRGSRGTDTQYF.

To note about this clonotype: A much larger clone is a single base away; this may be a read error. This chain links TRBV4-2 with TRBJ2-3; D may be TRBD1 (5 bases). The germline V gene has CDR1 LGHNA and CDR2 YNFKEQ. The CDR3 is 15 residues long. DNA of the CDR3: TGTGCCAGCAACCAAGCCCAAGGGGTGGCAGATACGCAGTATTTT. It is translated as CASNQAQGVADTQYF.

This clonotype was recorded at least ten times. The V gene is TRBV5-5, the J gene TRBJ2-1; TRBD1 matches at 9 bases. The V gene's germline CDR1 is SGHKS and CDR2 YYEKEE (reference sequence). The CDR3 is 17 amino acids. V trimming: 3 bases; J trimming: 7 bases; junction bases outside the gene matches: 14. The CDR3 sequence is CASSSKPGQGVGNEQFF. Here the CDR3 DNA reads TGTGCCAGCAGCTCTAAACCGGGACAGGGTGTAGGAAATGAGCAGTTCTTC.

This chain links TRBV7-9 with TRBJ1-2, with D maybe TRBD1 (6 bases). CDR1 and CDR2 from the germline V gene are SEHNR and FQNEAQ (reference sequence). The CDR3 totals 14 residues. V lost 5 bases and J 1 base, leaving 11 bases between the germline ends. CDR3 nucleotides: TGTGCCAGCAGCCCGGACAGCATTAACTATGGCTACACCTTC. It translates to CASSPDSINYGYTF.

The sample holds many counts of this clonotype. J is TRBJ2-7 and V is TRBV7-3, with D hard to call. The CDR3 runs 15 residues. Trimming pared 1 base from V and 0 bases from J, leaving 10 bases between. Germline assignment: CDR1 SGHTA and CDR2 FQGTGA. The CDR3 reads CASSLNRLSSYEQYF. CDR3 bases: TGTGCCAGCAGCTTAAATCGGCTCAGCTCCTACGAGCAGTACTTC.

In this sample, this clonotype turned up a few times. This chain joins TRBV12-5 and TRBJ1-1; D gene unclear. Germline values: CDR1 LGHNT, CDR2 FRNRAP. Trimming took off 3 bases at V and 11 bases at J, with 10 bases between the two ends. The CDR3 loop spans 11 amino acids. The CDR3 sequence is CASGLLVAAFF. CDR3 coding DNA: TGTGCTAGTGGTTTACTGGTCGCGGCTTTCTTT. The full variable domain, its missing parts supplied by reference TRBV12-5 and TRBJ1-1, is DARVTQTPRHKVTEMGQEVTMRCQPILGHNTVFWYRQTMMQGLELLAYFRNRAPLDDSGMPKDRFSAEMPDATLATLKIQPSEPRDSAVYFCASGLLVAAFFGQGTRLTVV.

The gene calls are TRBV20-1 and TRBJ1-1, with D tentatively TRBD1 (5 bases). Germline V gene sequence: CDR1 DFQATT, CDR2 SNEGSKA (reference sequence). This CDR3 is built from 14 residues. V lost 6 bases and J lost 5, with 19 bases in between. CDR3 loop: CSARSTLGGTEAFF. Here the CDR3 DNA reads TGCAGTGCCCGCTCGACCCTGGGGGGAACTGAAGCTTTCTTT.

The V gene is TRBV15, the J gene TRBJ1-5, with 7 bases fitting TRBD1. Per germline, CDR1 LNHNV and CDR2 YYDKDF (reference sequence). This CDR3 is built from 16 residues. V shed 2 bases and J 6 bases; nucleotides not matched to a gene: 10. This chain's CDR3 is CATSRLKTTGSQPQHF. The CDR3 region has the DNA TGTGCCACCAGCAGACTTAAGACGACAGGGAGTCAGCCCCAGCATTTT.